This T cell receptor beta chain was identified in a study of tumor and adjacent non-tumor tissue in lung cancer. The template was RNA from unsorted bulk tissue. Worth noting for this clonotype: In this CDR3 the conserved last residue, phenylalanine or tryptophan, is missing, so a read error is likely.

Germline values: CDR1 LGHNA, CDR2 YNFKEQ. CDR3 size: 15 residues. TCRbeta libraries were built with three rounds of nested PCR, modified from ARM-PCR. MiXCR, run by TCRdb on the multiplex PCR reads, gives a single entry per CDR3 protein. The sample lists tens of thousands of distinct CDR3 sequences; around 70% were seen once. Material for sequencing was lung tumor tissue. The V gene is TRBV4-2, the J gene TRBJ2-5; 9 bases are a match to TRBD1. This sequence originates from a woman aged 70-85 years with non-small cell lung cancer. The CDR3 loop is CVSSQSTGGKKTQYI. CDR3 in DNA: TGTGTCAGCAGCCAATCCACAGGGGGCAAAAAGACCCAGTACATC.